A selection of T cell receptor beta chains follows, all from one sample in a study of molecular identifiers for immune sequencing clone quantification. TCRdb re-analysed the PCR reads in MiXCR, keeping a single row per CDR3 protein. The table lists approximately 550,000 distinct CDR3 sequences, about 25% of them singletons. The source material was naive CD8+ T cells from blood, with Jurkat cell RNA spiked in. These receptors were obtained from a human donor in good health. Some libraries in this study had Jurkat cell RNA spiked in. Both conserved end residues are trimmed from each CDR3.

TRBV6-6 | ASFLRVSAISIMNTEAF
TRBV7-2 | ASSDLGGATDTQY
TRBV20-1 | SARDLPAGNTIY
TRBV19 | ASSSLPGIQETQY
TRBV11-2 | ASSYTSGGRDEQF
TRBV29-1 | SVEVNAEAF
TRBV28 | ASSLVDTNQPQH
TRBV4-3 | ASSQGTGGGNEQF
TRBV5-4 | ASSPNPDYQVTQY
TRBV5-1 | ASKLADSYNEQF
TRBV12-3/TRBV12-4 | ASSFGQNGYT
TRBV28 | ASSLRLAGRIGGQY
TRBV7-9 | ASSFSTSGSRETQY
TRBV19 | ASTPGTDYEQY
TRBV4-3 | ASSQVISSRGHEAF
TRBV7-9 | ASSHRGGTLGNTIY
TRBV29-1 | SVAGTGTYNEQF
TRBV6-2/TRBV6-3 | ASSTFNRGDQPQH
TRBV23-1 | ASSQSKGRYGYT
TRBV20-1 | SAREGDPYEQY
TRBV14 | ASSQELAGGISSYNEQF